Sequencing of this T cell receptor beta chain was carried out in a study of blood T cell repertoires in COVID-19. Here immunoSEQ multiplex PCR was the method, and the copy in TCRdb shows in-frame clones only, minus some. Of 250,000 to 350,000 clones in the sample, about nine tenths were seen once. V lost 7 bases, J lost 6 bases, and 10 bases stayed unmatched. The germline V gene has CDR1 SGDLS and CDR2 YYNGEE. This CDR3 has 13 amino acids. Sequencing input: peripheral blood. This chain links TRBV9 with TRBJ2-7, with 7 nucleotides matching TRBD2. The sequence was collected from a woman aged 60-70 years with acute or convalescent COVID-19. DNA of the CDR3: TGTGCCAGCGGGGAGGGTCCTCTCGGCGAGCAGTACTTC. Protein product: CASGEGPLGEQYF.